This is a list of T cell receptor beta chains from one sample in a study of control samples from healthy donors and cancer patients. The protocol was immunoSEQ multiplex PCR, while the TCRdb copy is restricted to in-frame clones and leaves out a portion. This sample has about 170,000 clones, with 91% found just once. The source material was blood. These receptors were taken from a woman aged 30 to 39 in good health. Each CDR3 is given with its conserved first and last residue. D genes are given only for firm matches. The size field is filled for only some rows; it gives once, few, many or a size class.

D | J | size | V | DNA | CDR3
TRBD2 | TRBJ2-3 | once | TRBV6-4 | TGTGCCAGCAGTGAGGCGGGGGGGGGAGATACGCAGTATTTT | CASSEAGGGDTQYF
. | TRBJ1-1 | . | TRBV6-5 | TGTGCCAGCAGTTACGGACCGAACACTGAAGCTTTCTTT | CASSYGPNTEAFF
. | TRBJ1-1 | . | TRBV7-9 | TGTGCCAGCAGCTTAGACTCAACTGATGAAGCTTTCTTT | CASSLDSTDEAFF
TRBD1 | TRBJ1-5 | . | TRBV7-2 | TGTGCCAGCAGCCCCTATGGGGGGACAGTCAATCAGCCCCAGCATTTT | CASSPYGGTVNQPQHF
TRBD1 | TRBJ2-2 | once | TRBV2 | TGTGCCAGCAGTGAATTCGGGACAGGGGGGACCGGGGAGCTGTTTTTT | CASSEFGTGGTGELFF
. | TRBJ1-1 | once | TRBV5-6 | TGTGCCAGCAGCTTTACGGGATACACTGAAGCTTTCTTT | CASSFTGYTEAFF
TRBD2 | TRBJ2-1 | . | TRBV7-6 | TGTGCCAGCAGCTTAAGCGGGATCTCCTACAATGAGCAGTTCTTC | CASSLSGISYNEQFF
TRBD2 | TRBJ2-1 | . | TRBV10-3 | TGTGCCATCAGTGCCGGGACTAGCGGGGGGAATGAGCAGTTCTTC | CAISAGTSGGNEQFF
TRBD1 | TRBJ1-3 | . | TRBV5-1 | TGCGCCAGCAGCCCACAGGGGGCTGGAAACACCATATATTTT | CASSPQGAGNTIYF
TRBD1 | TRBJ1-6 | . | TRBV6-5 | TGTGCCAGCAGTTCCGACAGGGGCTCACCCCTCCACTTT | CASSSDRGSPLHF
. | TRBJ2-7 | . | TRBV27 | TGTGCCAGCAGTTTATCCCCCATTACCTACGAGCAGTACTTC | CASSLSPITYEQYF
. | TRBJ1-3 | . | TRBV2 | TGTGCCAGCAGTGACAGGGAACGAAACACCATATATTTT | CASSDRERNTIYF
TRBD1 | TRBJ2-7 | . | TRBV19 | TGTGCCAGTAGTATTTACAGGGGAGACGAGCAGTACTTC | CASSIYRGDEQYF
. | TRBJ1-4 | . | TRBV24-1 | TGTGCCACCAGTGATTCACAGGGACCTAATGAAAAACTGTTTTTT | CATSDSQGPNEKLFF
. | TRBJ2-7 | . | TRBV28 | TGTGCCAGCAGTTTAAACTACGAGCAGTACTTC | CASSLNYEQYF
. | TRBJ1-1 | . | TRBV11-2 | TGTGCCAGCAGCTTACGGGGGGCGGACACTGAAGCTTTCTTT | CASSLRGADTEAFF